One and the same sample provided the 8 T cell receptor beta chains below, sequenced in a study of cytomegalovirus exposure and HLA in healthy donors. The PCR had 60 Vbeta and 13 Jbeta primers. This table comes from immunoSEQ multiplex PCR, and its TCRdb copy is limited to in-frame clones, with some not included. Found here are over 150,000 clones, about four fifths of them singletons; the top ten hold over 1.5%. Material: PBMCs. Receptor source: a girl under 18 in good health and CMV-seropositive.

The CDR3 loop reads CAWRAPPRTQYF. DNA of the CDR3: TGTGCCTGGCGTGCCCCCCCTCGGACCCAGTACTTC. The chain has TRBV30 and TRBJ2-5; D gene ambiguous. The V and J ends lost 5 bases and 7 bases respectively, with 14 bases between them. This CDR3 has 12 amino acids. Germline V gene data show CDR1 as GTSNPN and CDR2 as SVGIG (reference sequence). Complete variable domain (other parts from reference TRBV30 and TRBJ2-5): SQTIHQWPATLVQPVGSPLSLECTVEGTSNPNLYWYRQAAGRGLQLLFYSVGIGQISSEVPQNLSASRPQDRQFILSSKKLLLSDSGFYLCAWRAPPRTQYFGPGTRLLVL.

The chain uses TRBV5-1 and TRBJ1-2, with 9 bases matching TRBD1. With V trimmed by 1 base and J by 0 bases, 7 bases remained unmatched. The CDR3 has 17 amino acids. Per germline, CDR1 SGHRS and CDR2 YFSETQ. CDR3 in DNA: TGCGCCAGCAGCTTGCGTTTAGGACAGGGGTCTAACTATGGCTACACCTTC. Amino acids: CASSLRLGQGSNYGYTF.

Of note for this clone: Different DNA sequences within this sample yield the same CDR3. The chain recombines TRBV18 with TRBJ2-1, with D possibly TRBD2 on 7 matching bases. CDR1 is KGHSH, CDR2 LQKENI, per germline. This CDR3 is built from 15 residues. The germline V and J ends were trimmed by 3 bases and 3 bases, with 12 bases remaining between them. This CDR3 is CASSPGGAIYNEQFF. Here the CDR3 DNA reads TGTGCCAGCTCACCGGGGGGGGCAATCTACAATGAGCAGTTCTTC.

This chain joins TRBV18 and TRBJ1-1, with D perhaps matching TRBD1 (6 bases). Germline CDR1 is KGHSH and CDR2 is LQKENI. The V and J ends lost 1 base and 4 bases respectively, with 19 bases between them. CDR3 length: 17 residues. CDR3 bases: TGTGCCAGCTCACCACGCCGACAGGAGATTTTGGGCACTGAAGCTTTCTTT. Protein: CASSPRRQEILGTEAFF.

This chain links TRBV7-8 with TRBJ2-2, with a weak D call TRBD1 (5 bases). The CDR3 consists of 16 residues. Trimming pared 1 base from V and 0 bases from J, leaving 9 bases between. Germline CDR1 reads SGHVS; CDR2 reads FQNEAQ. The CDR3 nucleotides are TGTGCCAGCAGCTTAGTTTCAGGGTCGAACACCGGGGAGCTGTTTTTT. It specifies CASSLVSGSNTGELFF.

This chain joins TRBV7-2 and TRBJ2-5; 10 nucleotides agree with TRBD1. Germline V gene data show CDR1 as SGHTA and CDR2 as FQGNSA. The CDR3 is 15 amino acids. V shed 5 bases and J 5 bases; nucleotides not matched to a gene: 8. CDR3 DNA: TGTGCCAGCAGCACCTGGACAGGGGGTTTTGAGACCCAGTACTTC. Protein product: CASSTWTGGFETQYF.

This clone was found a few times. The rearrangement links TRBV2 to TRBJ1-6; 9 bases match TRBD1. V shed 6 bases, J shed 7 bases, and the junction held 4 bases outside the gene matches. The CDR3 length is 14 residues. Per the germline V gene, CDR1 is SNHLY and CDR2 is FYNNEI. The CDR3 DNA follows: TGTGCCAGCAGGCCGGGACAGGGAAATTCACCCCTCCACTTT. This translates into CASRPGQGNSPLHF.

The count of this clone is one. The V gene is TRBV4-3, the J gene TRBJ2-1; TRBD1 aligns across 8 bases. The ends lost 0 bases at V and 7 bases at J; junction bases unmatched: 11. The CDR3 sequence is 17 residues long. Germline V CDR1 and CDR2: LGHNA, YSLEER. The CDR3 DNA reads TGCGCCAGCAGCCAAGATTTGGCCCGGACAGGGTCAAATGAGCAGTTCTTC. It encodes CASSQDLARTGSNEQFF.